This TCR beta chain was recovered during a study of blood T cell repertoires in COVID-19. Across the whole study: Samples representing acute and convalescent COVID-19 were sourced from the United States, Italy and Spain.

This clone was seen only once. V lost 6 bases and J 3 bases, leaving 11 bases between the germline ends. There are 13 residues in the CDR3. Germline assignment: CDR1 SNHLY and CDR2 FYNNEI. In the source study's methods: By means of reference gene primer amplification, nucleated cell counts were estimated. Only in-frame clones appear in the TCRdb table, and some are missing; sequencing was by immunoSEQ multiplex PCR. V, J and clone size are taken as reported in that table, and D and trimming were inferred from the DNA itself. The table shows roughly 93,000 clones, with over 70% occurring only once. The chain combines TRBV2 with TRBJ1-1; unclear D gene. The TCR originated in a woman aged 80 or over with acute or convalescent COVID-19. The sample was peripheral blood. CDR3 nucleotide sequence: TGTGCCAGCAGACCACTTTCCGACACTGAAGCTTTCTTT. This sequence encodes CASRPLSDTEAFF.